One sample yielded the 31 T cell receptor beta chains listed below, sequenced in a study of identical twins. One entry per CDR3 protein results from TCRdb running MiXCR on the 5' RACE reads. The sample lists approximately 600,000 distinct CDR3 sequences; about 7.1% were seen once. These data were likewise used in another study, on yellow fever vaccine responses in identical twins.

The specimen was PBMCs. All receptors come from a young woman in good health.

This clonotype has only a few counts. V usage is TRBV6-1 and J usage is TRBJ1-6, with D perhaps matching TRBD1 (6 bases). The CDR3 extends over 12 amino acids. Per the germline V gene, CDR1 is MNHNS and CDR2 is SASEGT. V lost 6 bases to trimming and J lost 10 bases, with 10 bases between them. The CDR3 loop is CASSRGDSPLHF. The DNA for the CDR3 is TGTGCCAGCAGCAGGGGAGACTCACCCCTCCACTTT.

The table lists this clonotype with a count of one. This may be a read error: a much more frequent sequence differs by one nucleotide. The V gene is TRBV7-7, the J gene TRBJ2-2, with D possibly matching TRBD1 (6 bases). V lost 1 base and J lost 4, with 10 bases in between. The CDR3 is 15 amino acids. Germline V gives CDR1 SSHAT, CDR2 FNYEAQ (reference sequence). CDR3 sequence: CASSLGTEGTGELFF. CDR3 DNA sequence: TGTGCCAGCAGCTTAGGGACAGAGGGCACCGGGGAGCTGTTTTTT.

This clonotype was seen a few times. The V and J genes are TRBV5-6 and TRBJ1-2; TRBD1 agrees at 9 bases. The germline V gene has CDR1 SGHDT and CDR2 YYEEEE. V lost 0 bases to trimming and J lost 7 bases; unmatched junction nucleotides: 4. The length of the CDR3 is 14 residues. CDR3 region: CASSLDRGQSGYTF. CDR3 in DNA: TGTGCCAGCAGCTTGGACAGGGGGCAGAGTGGCTACACCTTC.

In this sample, this clonotype turned up many times. The chain employs TRBV12-3 or TRBV12-4 and TRBJ1-6, with no clear D. V was pared by 7 bases and J by 7 bases, with 11 bases between. The CDR3 has 13 amino acids. The CDR3 nucleotides read TGTGCCAGCACTCCGACCCCAAATTCACCCCTCCACTTT. Its protein product is CASTPTPNSPLHF.

The table lists this clonotype with many counts. The CDR3 sequence: CSVEDGVSGLFF. The DNA for the CDR3 is TGCAGCGTTGAAGATGGGGTTAGTGGGCTGTTTTTT. The rearrangement joins TRBV29-1 to TRBJ2-2; D gene uncertain. This CDR3 contains 12 residues. Germline V gives CDR1 SQVTM, CDR2 ANQGSEA. Deletions cut 0 bases from V and 13 bases from J, with 12 bases between.

Here the CDR3 reads CASTSTGGSTEAFF. The CDR3 region has the DNA TGTGCCAGCACCTCTACAGGGGGGAGCACTGAAGCTTTCTTT. The chain has TRBV12-3 or TRBV12-4 and TRBJ1-1; 8 nucleotides line up with TRBD1. J was trimmed by 4 bases and V by 7 bases; bases with no gene match: 8. The CDR3 extends over 14 amino acids.

Details on this clonotype: This may come from a read error, since a much larger clone is one base off. The chain joins TRBV12-3 or TRBV12-4 to TRBJ2-1, with 7 bases matching TRBD2. CDR3 length equals 15 residues. DNA of the CDR3: TGTGCCAGCAGTTTTTCTAGCGGACCCTACAGTGAGCAGTTCTTC. This codes for CASSFSSGPYSEQFF.

The rearrangement joins TRBV3-1 to TRBJ2-2; 7 nucleotides match TRBD1. The germline V gene has CDR1 LGHDT and CDR2 YNNKEL (reference sequence). V shed 1 base and J 6 bases; nucleotides not matched to a gene: 5. CDR3 length equals 15 residues. The CDR3 DNA is TGTGCCAGCAGCCAAGGGGACAGAGAGGCCGGGGAGCTGTTTTTT. This gives the protein CASSQGDREAGELFF. Full variable domain (missing parts from reference TRBV3-1 and TRBJ2-2): DTAVSQTPKYLVTQMGNDKSIKCEQNLGHDTMYWYKQDSKKFLKIMFSYNNKELIINETVPNRFSPKSPDKAHLNLHINSLELGDSAVYFCASSQGDREAGELFFGEGSRLTVL.

This clonotype was observed many times. The chain employs TRBV4-1 and TRBJ1-1; a possible D gene is TRBD1 (6 bases). The V gene's germline CDR1 is MGHRA and CDR2 YSYEKL. This CDR3 has 19 residues. The V gene lost 0 bases and the J gene lost 7 bases, with 27 bases spanning the gap. CDR3 in DNA: TGCGCCAGCAGCCAAGATCTCGAGTTTATTGCAGGGGTATACGGTGAAGCTTTCTTT. Translating it yields CASSQDLEFIAGVYGEAFF.

The chain combines TRBV20-1 with TRBJ1-3, with a possible D match to TRBD1 (6 bases). This CDR3 is 14 amino acids long. Germline V gives CDR1 DFQATT, CDR2 SNEGSKA (reference sequence). V lost 2 bases to trimming and J lost 1 base, with 9 bases between them. CDR3: CSARWGASGNTIYF. CDR3 nucleotide sequence: TGCAGTGCTAGATGGGGGGCGTCTGGAAACACCATATATTTT.

The chain is built from TRBV2 and TRBJ2-5; 9 bases are a match to TRBD1. The V gene end was trimmed by 10 bases and the J gene end by 5 bases; junction bases not matched to a gene: 8. The germline gives CDR1 SNHLY, CDR2 FYNNEI. The CDR3 length is 13 residues. The CDR3 region is CATDRGDVETQYF. In DNA, the CDR3 is TGTGCCACCGACAGGGGGGATGTGGAGACCCAGTACTTC. The whole variable domain, remainder taken from reference TRBV2 and TRBJ2-5, is EPEVTQTPSHQVTQMGQEVILRCVPISNHLYFYWYRQILGQKVEFLVSFYNNEISEKSEIFDDQFSVERPDGSNFTLKIRSTKLEDSAMYFCATDRGDVETQYFGPGTRLLVL.

This rearrangement joins TRBV9 to TRBJ2-1, with 9 bases fitting TRBD2. Germline V lookup: CDR1 SGDLS, CDR2 YYNGEE. The CDR3 runs to 17 residues. The trim removed 0 bases at V and 0 bases at J, leaving 4 bases unmatched. DNA of the CDR3: TGTGCCAGCAGCGTAGTTGGTAGCGGGAGCTCCTACAATGAGCAGTTCTTC. It codes for CASSVVGSGSSYNEQFF.

The gene calls are TRBV6-1 and TRBJ2-1; weak D call: TRBD1 (6 bases). The CDR3 contains 16 residues. Trimming took off 6 bases at V and 2 bases at J, with 17 bases between the two ends. Germline CDR1 and CDR2: MNHNS and SASEGT. CDR3 coding DNA: TGTGCCAGCAGCCTACAGGGTTGGTTGGCCTACAATGAGCAGTTCTTC. This sequence encodes CASSLQGWLAYNEQFF.

This clonotype has ten or more counts. The chain uses TRBV12-3 or TRBV12-4 and TRBJ2-1, with TRBD1 matching 7 bases. The J segment lost 4 bases and the V segment lost 8 bases, leaving 5 bases of the junction unmatched. The CDR3 is made up of 13 amino acids. The CDR3 loop reads CASLQGLYNEQFF. The CDR3 bases are TGTGCCAGCTTACAGGGGTTGTACAATGAGCAGTTCTTC.

In its sample, this clonotype was seen a few times. The chain combines TRBV6-5 with TRBJ2-7; 7 bases map to TRBD1. Per germline, CDR1 MNHEY and CDR2 SVGAGI. V shed 4 bases and J 3 bases; nucleotides not matched to a gene: 6. The CDR3 runs to 14 residues. CDR3 residues: CASSSTGPGYEQYV. CDR3 DNA: TGTGCCAGCAGTTCGACAGGGCCGGGCTACGAGCAGTACGTC.

The genes are TRBV18 and TRBJ2-1, with D possibly matching TRBD2 (5 bases). The CDR3 runs to 13 residues. The V end lost 2 bases, the J end lost 5 bases, and 7 bases lay between the germline ends. CDR1 and CDR2 from the germline V gene are KGHSH and LQKENI. This CDR3 reads CASSPAGNNEQFF. In DNA form, the CDR3 reads TGTGCCAGCTCACCAGCCGGGAACAATGAGCAGTTCTTC. The complete variable domain, with remaining parts taken from reference TRBV18 and TRBJ2-1, reads NAGVMQNPRHLVRRRGQEARLRCSPMKGHSHVYWYRQLPEEGLKFMVYLQKENIIDESGMPKERFSAEFPKEGPSILRIQQVVRGDSAAYFCASSPAGNNEQFFGPGTRLTVL.

In its sample, this clonotype was seen a few times. The V call is TRBV6-5, the J call TRBJ2-5, with 10 bases matching TRBD2. This CDR3 spans 14 amino acids. V dropped 2 bases and J dropped 9; count of bases not matched to a gene: 6. Germline V CDR1 and CDR2: MNHEY, SVGAGI. CDR3 in DNA: TGTGCCAGCAGTTACACTAGCGGGGATGTGGCCCAGTACTTC. Translation: CASSYTSGDVAQYF.

The V gene is TRBV29-1, the J gene TRBJ2-7; 9 bases are a match to TRBD2. Germline V gene data show CDR1 as SQVTM and CDR2 as ANQGSEA. Trimming cost V 5 bases and J 6 bases; bases outside gene matches: 8. The CDR3 covers 13 residues. The CDR3 is CSVPGLAISEQYF. The CDR3, as DNA: TGCAGCGTTCCGGGACTAGCAATCTCCGAGCAGTACTTC.

The chain carries TRBV11-1 and TRBJ1-5; 9 bases line up with TRBD1. Germline CDR1 and CDR2: SGHAT and FQDESV (reference sequence). This CDR3 comprises 17 residues. With 1 base clipped from V and 6 bases from J, the junction kept 10 bases outside the gene matches. The CDR3 bases are TGTGCCAGCAGCTTAGGACAGGGGGAAGTATCTCGTCAGCCCCAGCATTTT. Translation gives CASSLGQGEVSRQPQHF. The whole variable domain, remainder taken from reference TRBV11-1 and TRBJ1-5, is EAEVAQSPRYKITEKSQAVAFWCDPISGHATLYWYRQILGQGPELLVQFQDESVVDDSQLPKDRFSAERLKGVDSTLKIQPAELGDSAMYLCASSLGQGEVSRQPQHFGDGTRLSIL.

This clonotype came up many times. This chain connects TRBV2 to TRBJ2-7; the D is unclear. V was pared by 8 bases and J by 2 bases, with 16 bases between. Germline V lookup: CDR1 SNHLY, CDR2 FYNNEI. There are 14 residues in the CDR3. CDR3 nucleotide sequence: TGTGCCAGCTTATTATCCCCCGGGCCCTACGAGCAGTACTTC. Amino acids: CASLLSPGPYEQYF. The variable domain in full, with the rest retrieved from reference TRBV2 and TRBJ2-7, is EPEVTQTPSHQVTQMGQEVILRCVPISNHLYFYWYRQILGQKVEFLVSFYNNEISEKSEIFDDQFSVERPDGSNFTLKIRSTKLEDSAMYFCASLLSPGPYEQYFGPGTRLTVT.

This clonotype came up a few times. The chain is built from TRBV20-1 and TRBJ2-1, with D possibly being TRBD1 (6 bases). V was pared by 7 bases and J by 9 bases, with 22 bases between. Looked up from germline, CDR1 is DFQATT and CDR2 is SNEGSKA (reference sequence). CDR3 length equals 14 residues. The CDR3 reads CSGRESPGTIEQFF. The CDR3 nucleotides read TGCAGTGGTCGAGAGAGTCCGGGGACAATTGAGCAGTTCTTC.

The V gene is TRBV12-3 or TRBV12-4, the J gene TRBJ2-6; D gene unclear. The CDR3 loop spans 15 amino acids. V dropped 7 bases and J dropped 4 bases, with 14 bases sitting between them. CDR3 amino acids: CASTAGESGANVLTF. As DNA, the CDR3 is TGTGCCAGCACCGCAGGCGAGTCCGGGGCCAACGTCCTGACTTTC.

This chain joins TRBV5-1 and TRBJ1-6, with TRBD1 as a possible D gene (6 bases). CDR3 length: 15 residues. Germline V gene sequence: CDR1 SGHRS, CDR2 YFSETQ. V lost 0 bases to trimming and J lost 7 bases, with 11 bases between them. The CDR3 coding sequence is TGCGCCAGCAGCTTGGTACAGGGTTTAAATTCACCCCTCCACTTT. Encoded protein: CASSLVQGLNSPLHF.

V usage is TRBV5-1 and J usage is TRBJ2-2; a possible D gene is TRBD1 (6 bases). The CDR3 spans 15 residues. Deletions cut 4 bases from V and 1 base from J, with 11 bases between. Germline V gene lookup returns CDR1 SGHRS and CDR2 YFSETQ. The CDR3 region has the DNA TGCGCCAGCAGCCCGGGACACGTGAACACCGGGGAGCTGTTTTTT. Protein product: CASSPGHVNTGELFF.

The V and J genes are TRBV28 and TRBJ1-1; D is possibly TRBD1 (5 bases). Looked up from germline, CDR1 is MDHEN and CDR2 is SYDVKM. CDR3 length: 13 amino acids. The ends were cut back, 7 bases at V and 4 bases at J, with 13 bases in the middle. CDR3 residues: CASTVWGGTEAFF. The CDR3 region has the DNA TGTGCCAGCACAGTGTGGGGGGGCACTGAAGCTTTCTTT.

The sample holds a few counts of this clonotype. The rearrangement links TRBV3-1 to TRBJ2-1, with D possibly TRBD2 on 5 matching bases. Germline CDR1 is LGHDT and CDR2 is YNNKEL (reference sequence). V was trimmed by 1 base and J by 10 bases, leaving 14 bases between them. This CDR3 spans 14 amino acids. CDR3 nucleotide sequence: TGTGCCAGCAGCCAAGGCTGGGAGAACGGAGAGCAGTTCTTC. This translates into CASSQGWENGEQFF.

In this sample, this clonotype turned up many times. The chain couples TRBV5-1 to TRBJ2-1; 13 bases line up with TRBD2. This CDR3 region has 14 residues. CDR1 is SGHRS, CDR2 YFSETQ, per germline. The junction had 4 bases not matched to a gene; V was cut back by 4 bases and J by 9 bases. This chain's CDR3 is CASSGGLAGAEQFF. The CDR3 DNA reads TGCGCCAGCAGCGGCGGACTAGCGGGGGCTGAGCAGTTCTTC.

This clonotype was seen ten or more times. The chain uses TRBV24-1 and TRBJ2-1; 9 positions agree with TRBD2. Germline V lookup: CDR1 KGHDR, CDR2 SFDVKD. The V segment lost 4 bases and the J segment 7 bases; nucleotides outside the gene matches: 16. The CDR3 spans 18 residues. In DNA, the CDR3 is TGTGCCACCAGTGACCCAAACCCCGGGACTAGCAGCAGGAATGAGCAGTTCTTC. It translates to CATSDPNPGTSSRNEQFF.

This clonotype has just a few counts. The chain combines TRBV4-1 with TRBJ2-5, with TRBD2 matching over 12 bases. The CDR3 runs to 18 residues. Germline assignment: CDR1 MGHRA and CDR2 YSYEKL. V trimming: 0 bases; J trimming: 5 bases; junction bases outside the gene matches: 10. The CDR3 reads CASSQENIGLAGRETQYF. The CDR3, as DNA: TGCGCCAGCAGCCAAGAGAATATTGGACTAGCGGGGCGGGAGACCCAGTACTTC.

The chain couples TRBV5-1 to TRBJ2-2; D gene ambiguous. There are 12 residues in the CDR3. The V gene lost 4 bases and the J gene lost 6 bases, with 7 bases spanning the gap. Germline CDR1 is SGHRS and CDR2 is YFSETQ. The CDR3 DNA is TGCGCCAGCAGCAGGCCTTCCGGGGAGCTGTTTTTT. Its protein product is CASSRPSGELFF.

The table lists this clonotype with many counts. V gene TRBV12-3 or TRBV12-4 combines with J gene TRBJ1-2; 8 positions agree with TRBD1. J gave up 7 bases and V 5 bases, and 9 bases lay outside the gene matches. The CDR3 length is 14 residues. The CDR3 loop is CASSPRTGRSGYTF. The CDR3 nucleotides are TGTGCCAGCAGTCCCCGGACAGGGAGGTCTGGCTACACCTTC.